The next 21 T cell receptor beta chains were all read from a single sample in a study of T-cell memory formation after mild COVID-19. TCRdb passed the 5' RACE reads through MiXCR, listing each CDR3 protein once. The repertoire has about 560,000 distinct CDR3 sequences, less than 25% of them found once; the top ten carry roughly 8.3%. The material sequenced was PBMCs or a T cell subset sorted from them (not recorded which). The receptor source for this set is an adult woman who had mild COVID-19 (a few samples of this study predate the infection). Cell type and time point are not known.

Many counts were recorded for this clonotype. V gene TRBV27 combines with J gene TRBJ1-2; D is possibly TRBD1 (5 bases). Trimming removed 3 bases at V and 1 base at J, with 9 bases between. The CDR3 extends over 14 amino acids. Germline loops: CDR1 MNHEY, CDR2 SMNVEV (reference sequence). Written as DNA, the CDR3 is TGTGCCAGCAGTTTCCGGGGCTATAACTATGGCTACACCTTC. It codes for CASSFRGYNYGYTF.

This clonotype was observed many times. V and J are TRBV7-3 and TRBJ2-1, with TRBD2 matching 7 bases. CDR1 is SGHTA, CDR2 FQGTGA, per germline. V trimming: 2 bases; J trimming: 0 bases; junction bases outside the gene matches: 1. The CDR3 length is 15 residues. The CDR3 protein is CASSLGGVSYNEQFF. CDR3 in DNA: TGTGCCAGCAGCTTAGGGGGGGTCTCCTACAATGAGCAGTTCTTC.

This clonotype showed up just a few times. The chain couples TRBV12-3 or TRBV12-4 to TRBJ2-1; D not certain. Deletions cut 4 bases from V and 4 bases from J, with 17 bases between. The CDR3 is 16 amino acids. The CDR3 DNA reads as TGTGCCAGCAGTTCTACAGCCACAGCTAAGTACAATGAGCAGTTCTTC. It specifies CASSSTATAKYNEQFF.

This clonotype was detected only a few times. V and J are TRBV5-5 and TRBJ1-2; 7 positions match TRBD1. The CDR3 length is 20 residues. Germline V gene lookup returns CDR1 SGHKS and CDR2 YYEKEE (reference sequence). The ends lost 4 bases at V and 5 bases at J; junction bases unmatched: 26. The DNA for the CDR3 is TGTGCCAGCAGCGCACACCCGGGACAGAGGGACCCGCCTAATTTATATGGCTACACCTTC. It specifies CASSAHPGQRDPPNLYGYTF.

This clonotype was seen only a few times. The chain combines TRBV7-2 with TRBJ1-5, with a possible D match to TRBD1 (5 bases). Germline lookup yields CDR1 SGHTA and CDR2 FQGNSA. Trimming took off 3 bases at V and 7 bases at J, with 13 bases between the two ends. The CDR3 sequence is 14 residues long. The CDR3, as DNA: TGTGCCAGCAGCTTGGACACCCAAAGACAGCCCCAGCATTTT. Its translation is CASSLDTQRQPQHF.

V usage is TRBV14 and J usage is TRBJ2-2, with D perhaps matching TRBD1 (6 bases). CDR3 length: 17 residues. Trimming took off 5 bases at V and 0 bases at J, with 16 bases between the two ends. The germline CDR1 and CDR2 sequences are SGHDN and FVKESK. CDR3 DNA: TGTGCCAGCAGCTCCCGCAACGGACAGCCGAACACCGGGGAGCTGTTTTTT. This encodes CASSSRNGQPNTGELFF.

On this clonotype: A much larger clone differs from this one at a single base, so this may be a read error. The chain carries TRBV9 and TRBJ2-3; tentatively, D is TRBD1 or TRBD2 (5 bases each). The CDR3 runs 13 residues. V was clipped by 4 bases and J by 2 bases, with 8 bases between them. Germline V gene data show CDR1 as SGDLS and CDR2 as YYNGEE. The CDR3, as DNA: TGTGCCAGCAGCATCGGGACCACAGATACGCAGTATTTT. Protein product: CASSIGTTDTQYF.

This clonotype was found a few times. The chain recombines TRBV6-4 with TRBJ2-2; a possible D gene is TRBD1 (6 bases). This CDR3 has 14 residues. The V gene's germline CDR1 is MRHNA and CDR2 SNTAGT. With 5 bases removed from V and 4 bases from J, the gap between germline ends came to 11 bases. CDR3 bases: TGTGCCAGCAGTACGGGACAAAGCACCGGGGAGCTGTTTTTT. Protein: CASSTGQSTGELFF.

The rearrangement links TRBV29-1 to TRBJ2-1, with a weak D call TRBD1 (7 bases). Germline loops: CDR1 SQVTM, CDR2 ANQGSEA. V was cut by 3 bases and J by 4 bases, with 25 bases left in between. CDR3 length: 18 amino acids. CDR3 coding DNA: TGCAGCGTTGAGAGTATGAAGGGGGCAGCCGGGGGATACAATGAGCAGTTCTTC. It codes for CSVESMKGAAGGYNEQFF.

This clonotype was seen a handful of times. The genes are TRBV20-1 and TRBJ2-5; 8 nucleotides align to TRBD1. The CDR3 spans 13 residues. Germline trimming cut 5 bases from V and 5 bases from J; bases unmatched to any gene: 7. Germline V gene data show CDR1 as DFQATT and CDR2 as SNEGSKA (reference sequence). The DNA for the CDR3 is TGCAGTGCTCCTGGACAGGGTGGGGAGACCCAGTACTTC. This encodes CSAPGQGGETQYF.

V usage is TRBV7-9 and J usage is TRBJ2-2; D is possibly TRBD2 (5 bases). The germline V and J ends were trimmed by 1 base and 6 bases, with 9 bases remaining between them. Germline lookup yields CDR1 SEHNR and CDR2 FQNEAQ (reference sequence). This CDR3 contains 14 residues. The CDR3 coding sequence is TGTGCCAGCAGCTTAGAGGCCGGGGCCGGGGAGCTGTTTTTT. Encoded protein: CASSLEAGAGELFF.

This clonotype has a count of ten or more. The V call is TRBV12-3 or TRBV12-4, the J call TRBJ2-1; D gene uncertain. This CDR3 is 13 amino acids long. The ends were cut back, 2 bases at V and 7 bases at J, with 9 bases in the middle. Written as DNA, the CDR3 is TGTGCCAGCAGTTTAAACCGGTGGAATGAGCAGTTCTTC. Residues: CASSLNRWNEQFF.

This clonotype was observed a few times. The CDR3 is CASTDKNRGYSNQPQHF. Written as DNA, the CDR3 is TGTGCCAGCACCGACAAAAACAGGGGATATAGCAATCAGCCCCAGCATTTT. The chain is built from TRBV6-6 and TRBJ1-5; TRBD1 agrees at 7 bases. The CDR3 is 17 residues long. Germline V gene data show CDR1 as MNHNY and CDR2 as SVGAGI (reference sequence). Trimming cost V 7 bases and J 0 bases; bases outside gene matches: 12.

The V gene is TRBV7-2, the J gene TRBJ1-5, with D possibly being TRBD1 (6 bases). The V end lost 1 base, the J end lost 6 bases, and 13 bases lay between the germline ends. The length of the CDR3 is 15 residues. CDR1 is SGHTA, CDR2 FQGNSA, per germline. The CDR3 reads CASSLGGTFVQPQHF. The DNA of the CDR3 is TGTGCCAGCAGCTTAGGAGGGACATTCGTTCAGCCCCAGCATTTT.

The V gene is TRBV6-5, the J gene TRBJ1-1; 7 bases agree with TRBD1. Unmatched junction bases numbered 7, after V lost 5 bases and J lost 4 bases. This CDR3 has 14 amino acids. Germline values: CDR1 MNHEY, CDR2 SVGAGI. The CDR3 sequence is CASSNRQGGTEAFF. The CDR3 DNA follows: TGTGCCAGCAGTAACCGGCAGGGGGGCACTGAAGCTTTCTTT.

This clonotype has a handful of counts. The V gene is TRBV20-1, the J gene TRBJ2-2, with unresolved D. Germline-derived CDR1 and CDR2 are DFQATT and SNEGSKA (reference sequence). CDR3 length: 14 amino acids. Between the trimmed V and J ends, which lost 4 bases and 0 bases, there was a span of 9 bases. The CDR3 reads CSAKVPANTGELFF. In DNA, the CDR3 is TGCAGTGCTAAAGTACCAGCGAACACCGGGGAGCTGTTTTTT.

The rearrangement links TRBV14 to TRBJ1-1; 7 bases are a match to TRBD1. The CDR3 loop spans 17 amino acids. Germline V CDR1 and CDR2: SGHDN, FVKESK. The V gene end was trimmed by 0 bases and the J gene end by 7 bases; junction bases not matched to a gene: 14. This CDR3 is CASSQDRRGGLPREAFF. Written as DNA, the CDR3 is TGTGCCAGCAGCCAAGATAGAAGAGGGGGCCTGCCTCGTGAAGCTTTCTTT.

The V and J genes are TRBV19 and TRBJ2-7, with 10 bases fitting TRBD2. The CDR3 length is 15 residues. Unmatched junction bases numbered 7, after V lost 6 bases and J lost 2 bases. From germline, CDR1 is LNHDA and CDR2 SQIVND (reference sequence). The CDR3 region has the DNA TGTGCCAGTAGCCCGACTAGCGGGTCTACCTACGAGCAGTACTTC. Its translation is CASSPTSGSTYEQYF.

The chain links TRBV5-1 to TRBJ1-1; 8 positions match TRBD1. The CDR3 extends over 17 amino acids. Losses at the gene ends were 4 bases for V and 2 bases for J; bases not matched to a gene: 13. Germline V lookup: CDR1 SGHRS, CDR2 YFSETQ. DNA of the CDR3: TGCGCCAGCAGCCCGCCTAAGACAGGGGATCAAAACACTGAAGCTTTCTTT. Translating it yields CASSPPKTGDQNTEAFF.

The V gene is TRBV20-1, the J gene TRBJ2-3; D is undetermined. The CDR3 contains 12 residues. V shed 7 bases and J shed 6 bases, with 14 bases lying between them. The germline CDR1 and CDR2 sequences are DFQATT and SNEGSKA (reference sequence). For the CDR3, the DNA is TGCAGTGGGTGGTTCGCAAGGGATACGCAGTATTTT. Protein sequence: CSGWFARDTQYF.

The chain is built from TRBV29-1 and TRBJ1-2, with D perhaps matching TRBD1 (6 bases). V shed 6 bases and J shed 3 bases, with 14 bases lying between them. CDR3 length: 13 residues. The V gene's germline CDR1 is SQVTM and CDR2 ANQGSEA. CDR3 coding DNA: TGCAGCGTCGAGCGGGGGGCAGACTATGGCTACACCTTC. As protein: CSVERGADYGYTF.